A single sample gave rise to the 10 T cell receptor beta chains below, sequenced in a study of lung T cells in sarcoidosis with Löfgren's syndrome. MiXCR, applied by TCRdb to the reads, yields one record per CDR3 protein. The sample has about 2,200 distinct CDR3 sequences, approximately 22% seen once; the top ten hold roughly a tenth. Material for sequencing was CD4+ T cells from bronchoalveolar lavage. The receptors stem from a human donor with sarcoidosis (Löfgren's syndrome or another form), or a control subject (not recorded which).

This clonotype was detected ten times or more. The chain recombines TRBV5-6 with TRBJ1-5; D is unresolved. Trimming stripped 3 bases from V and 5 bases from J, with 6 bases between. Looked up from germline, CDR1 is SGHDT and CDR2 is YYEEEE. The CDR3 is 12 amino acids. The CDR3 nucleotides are TGTGCCAGCAGCTGGTCAGATCAGCCCCAGCATTTT. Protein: CASSWSDQPQHF.

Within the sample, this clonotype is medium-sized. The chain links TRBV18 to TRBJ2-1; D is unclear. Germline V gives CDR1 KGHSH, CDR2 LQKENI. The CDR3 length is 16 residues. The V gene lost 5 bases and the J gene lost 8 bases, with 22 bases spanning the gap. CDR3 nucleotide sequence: TGTGCCAGCTCATCCCCTGAGAGCGTTCGGGCGTATGAGCAGTTCTTC. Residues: CASSSPESVRAYEQFF.

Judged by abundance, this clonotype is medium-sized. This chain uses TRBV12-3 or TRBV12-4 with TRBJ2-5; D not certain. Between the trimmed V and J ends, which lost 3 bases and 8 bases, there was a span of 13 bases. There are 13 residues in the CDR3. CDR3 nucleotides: TGTGCCAGCAGTTTGAGTAGCCGTACAACCCAGTACTTC. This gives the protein CASSLSSRTTQYF.

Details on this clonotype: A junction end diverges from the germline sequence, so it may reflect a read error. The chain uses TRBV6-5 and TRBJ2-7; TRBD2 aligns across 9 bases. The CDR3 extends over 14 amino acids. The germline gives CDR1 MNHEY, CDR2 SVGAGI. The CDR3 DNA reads TGTGCCAGCAGTTATGCGGGACTAGCCCACGGGCAGCACTTC. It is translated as CASSYAGLAHGQHF.

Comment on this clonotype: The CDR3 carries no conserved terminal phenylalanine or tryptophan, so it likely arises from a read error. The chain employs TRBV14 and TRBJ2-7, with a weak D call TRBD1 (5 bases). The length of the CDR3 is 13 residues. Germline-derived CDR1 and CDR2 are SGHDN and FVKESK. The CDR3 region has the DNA TGCGCCAGCAGCCATATAGACAGCATCGAGCAGTACCTC. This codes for CASSHIDSIEQYL.

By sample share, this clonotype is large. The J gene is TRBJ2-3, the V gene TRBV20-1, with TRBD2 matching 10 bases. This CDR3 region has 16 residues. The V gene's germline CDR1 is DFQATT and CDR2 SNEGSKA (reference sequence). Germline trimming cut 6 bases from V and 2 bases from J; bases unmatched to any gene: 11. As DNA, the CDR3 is TGCAGTGCCGTAGGTGCCCTAGCGGGAGACACAGATACGCAGTATTTT. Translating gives CSAVGALAGDTDTQYF.

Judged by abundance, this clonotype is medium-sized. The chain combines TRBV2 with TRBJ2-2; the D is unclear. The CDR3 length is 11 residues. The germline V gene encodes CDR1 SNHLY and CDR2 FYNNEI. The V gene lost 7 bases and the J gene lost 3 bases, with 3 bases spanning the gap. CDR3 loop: CASKYTGELFF. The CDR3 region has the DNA TGTGCCAGCAAGTACACCGGGGAGCTGTTTTTT.

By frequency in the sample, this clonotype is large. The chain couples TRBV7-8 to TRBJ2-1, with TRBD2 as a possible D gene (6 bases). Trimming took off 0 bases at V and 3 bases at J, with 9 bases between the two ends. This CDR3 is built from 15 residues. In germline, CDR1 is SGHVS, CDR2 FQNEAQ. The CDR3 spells CASSLAGGRYNEQFF. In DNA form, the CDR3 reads TGTGCCAGCAGCTTAGCGGGAGGACGCTACAATGAGCAGTTCTTC.

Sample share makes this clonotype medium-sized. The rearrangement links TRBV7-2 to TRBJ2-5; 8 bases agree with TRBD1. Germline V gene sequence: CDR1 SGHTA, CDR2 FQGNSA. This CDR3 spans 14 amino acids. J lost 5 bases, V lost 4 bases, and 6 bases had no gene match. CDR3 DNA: TGTGCCAGCAGCTCCCGACAGGGGTTGGAGACCCAGTACTTC. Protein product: CASSSRQGLETQYF.

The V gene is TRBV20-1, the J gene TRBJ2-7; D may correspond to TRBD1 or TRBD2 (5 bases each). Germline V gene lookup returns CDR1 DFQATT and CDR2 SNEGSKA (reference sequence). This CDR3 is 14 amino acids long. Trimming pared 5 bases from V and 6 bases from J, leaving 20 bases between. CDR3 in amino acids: CSAWDQEVGCEQYF. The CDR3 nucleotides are TGCAGTGCTTGGGACCAGGAGGTCGGTTGCGAGCAGTACTTC.